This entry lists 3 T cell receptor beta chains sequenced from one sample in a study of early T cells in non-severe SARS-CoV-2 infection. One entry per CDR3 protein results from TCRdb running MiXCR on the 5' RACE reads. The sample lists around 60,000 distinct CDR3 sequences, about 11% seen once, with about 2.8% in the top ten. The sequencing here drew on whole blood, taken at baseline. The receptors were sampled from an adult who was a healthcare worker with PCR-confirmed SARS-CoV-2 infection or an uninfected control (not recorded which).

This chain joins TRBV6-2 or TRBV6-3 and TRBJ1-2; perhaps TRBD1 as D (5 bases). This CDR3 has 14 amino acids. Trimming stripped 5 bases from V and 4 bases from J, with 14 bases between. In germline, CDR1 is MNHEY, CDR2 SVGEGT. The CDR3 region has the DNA TGTGCCAGCAGTCCCCCACAGGACCGCTATGGCTACACCTTC. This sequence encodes CASSPPQDRYGYTF.

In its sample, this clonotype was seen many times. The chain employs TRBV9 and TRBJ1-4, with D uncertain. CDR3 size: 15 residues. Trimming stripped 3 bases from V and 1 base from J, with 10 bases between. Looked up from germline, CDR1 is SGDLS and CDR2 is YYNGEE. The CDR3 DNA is TGTGCCAGCAGCGGATCCCGTGGAACTAATGAAAAACTGTTTTTT. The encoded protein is CASSGSRGTNEKLFF.

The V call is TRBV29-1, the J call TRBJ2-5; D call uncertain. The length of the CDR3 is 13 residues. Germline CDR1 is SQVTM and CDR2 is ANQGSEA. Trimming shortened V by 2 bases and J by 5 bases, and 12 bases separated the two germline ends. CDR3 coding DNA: TGCAGCGTTGAATTCATAGGCCAGGAGACCCAGTACTTC. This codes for CSVEFIGQETQYF.